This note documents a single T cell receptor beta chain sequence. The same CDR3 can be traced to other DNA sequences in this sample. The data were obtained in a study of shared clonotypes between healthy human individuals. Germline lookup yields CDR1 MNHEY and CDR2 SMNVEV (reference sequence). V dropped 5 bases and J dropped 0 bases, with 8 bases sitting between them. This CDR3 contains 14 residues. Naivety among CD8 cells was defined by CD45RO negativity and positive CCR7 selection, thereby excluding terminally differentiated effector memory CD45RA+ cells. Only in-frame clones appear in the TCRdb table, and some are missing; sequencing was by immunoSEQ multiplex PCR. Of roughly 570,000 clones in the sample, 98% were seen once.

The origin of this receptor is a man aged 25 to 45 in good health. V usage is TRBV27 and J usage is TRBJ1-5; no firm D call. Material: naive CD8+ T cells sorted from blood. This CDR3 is CASSLLGSNQPQHF. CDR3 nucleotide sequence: TGTGCCAGCAGTCTCCTGGGTAGCAATCAGCCCCAGCATTTT.